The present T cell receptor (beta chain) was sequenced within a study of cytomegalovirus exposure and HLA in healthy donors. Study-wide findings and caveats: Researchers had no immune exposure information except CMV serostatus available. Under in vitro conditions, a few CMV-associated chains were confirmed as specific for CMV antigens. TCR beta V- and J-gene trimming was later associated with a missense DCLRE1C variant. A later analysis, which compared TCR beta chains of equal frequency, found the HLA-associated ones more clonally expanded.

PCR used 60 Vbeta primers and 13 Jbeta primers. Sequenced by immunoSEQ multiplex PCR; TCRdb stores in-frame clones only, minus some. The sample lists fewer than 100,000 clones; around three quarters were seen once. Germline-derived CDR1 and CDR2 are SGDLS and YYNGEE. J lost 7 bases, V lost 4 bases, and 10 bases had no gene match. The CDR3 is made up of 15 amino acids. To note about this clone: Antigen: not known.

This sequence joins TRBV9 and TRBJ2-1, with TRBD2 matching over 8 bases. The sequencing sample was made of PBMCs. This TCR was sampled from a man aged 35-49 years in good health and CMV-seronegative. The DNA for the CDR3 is TGTGCCAGCAGCCTCCGAGCGGGAGAGGGGAATGAGCAGTTCTTC. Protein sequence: CASSLRAGEGNEQFF.